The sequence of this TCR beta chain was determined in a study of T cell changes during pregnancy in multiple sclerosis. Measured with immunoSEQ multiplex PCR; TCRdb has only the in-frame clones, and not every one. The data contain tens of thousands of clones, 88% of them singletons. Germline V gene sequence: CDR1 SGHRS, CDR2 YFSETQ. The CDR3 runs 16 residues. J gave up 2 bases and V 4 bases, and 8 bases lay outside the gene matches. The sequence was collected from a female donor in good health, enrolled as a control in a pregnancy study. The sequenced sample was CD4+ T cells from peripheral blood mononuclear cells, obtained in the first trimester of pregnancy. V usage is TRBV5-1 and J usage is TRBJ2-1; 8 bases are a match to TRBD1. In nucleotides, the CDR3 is TGCGCCAGCAGCACTACAGGGGGATTGGCCTACAATGAGCAGTTCTTC. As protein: CASSTTGGLAYNEQFF.